One sample yielded the 4 T cell receptor beta chains listed below, sequenced in a study of low-dose radiotherapy and immunotherapy resistance in tumors. Alpha- and beta-chain coverage of first-strand cDNA came from TRAV- and TRBV-specific primers. TCR amplification involved around 22 PCR cycles with a constant-region primer and V-primer adapter. TCRdb reprocessed the reads via MiXCR and lists one record per CDR3 protein. The table lists about 6,800 distinct CDR3 sequences, around 80% of them singletons. The receptors here all came from a human donor with advanced metastatic prostate, ovarian, gallbladder or colorectal cancer (not recorded which). This table probably holds off-target reads from a library built for another chain.

This clonotype was observed a single time. The rearrangement links TRBV2 to TRBJ2-5, with D uncertain. Per germline, CDR1 SNHLY and CDR2 FYNNEI. Trimming took 3 bases from V and 5 from J, leaving 10 bases between them. The CDR3 has 13 amino acids. The CDR3 bases are TGTGCCAGCAGTGATTTAGGTGTGGAGACCCAGTACTTC. Translating it yields CASSDLGVETQYF.

The chain combines TRBV21-1 with TRBJ2-1; the table's D call, TRBD1, was not checked against the DNA. TRBV21-1 is recorded as a pseudogene. This CDR3 has 13 amino acids. The CDR3 bases are TGTGCCAGCAGCAAACAGGGCTGGAATGAGCAGTTCTTC. Its protein product is CASSKQGWNEQFF.

The rearrangement joins TRBV6-5 to TRBJ2-7; D unclear. V was trimmed by 6 bases and J by 1 base, leaving 7 bases between them. Per the germline V gene, CDR1 is MNHEY and CDR2 is SVGAGI. The CDR3 totals 12 residues. CDR3 in amino acids: CASRGGSYEQYF. CDR3 nucleotides: TGTGCCAGCAGGGGCGGATCCTACGAGCAGTACTTC.

In DNA form, the CDR3 reads TGTGCCAGCAGTGAACAACAGAGGGTAGGCGGCTACACCTTC. Encoded protein: CASSEQQRVGGYTF. The chain employs TRBV6-1 and TRBJ1-2, with D unresolved. Germline-derived CDR1 and CDR2 are MNHNS and SASEGT. The germline V and J ends were trimmed by 2 bases and 8 bases, with 15 bases remaining between them. The CDR3 covers 14 residues.